Sequencing of this T cell receptor (beta chain) was carried out in a study of OX40 agonist ivuxolimab in advanced cancers. At the level of the study: From about 23 to 85 years was the age range, with a mean of 60 years, and around 84% were male. The study reported partial responses in three patients: one hepatocellular carcinoma, two cutaneous melanoma.

Collection of blood occurred at baseline, at cycle 4 day 1, and at cycle 7 day 1. This clone was detected a few times. Germline V gene data show CDR1 as MNHEY and CDR2 as SVGAGI. The V end was cut by 0 bases, the J end by 1 base, with 6 bases between. This CDR3 contains 14 residues. Generated by immunoSEQ multiplex PCR, the TCRdb table keeps only in-frame clones and is missing some. The repertoire holds 100,000 to 150,000 clones, with under 95% as singletons. This receptor was identified in an adult with an advanced solid tumor such as melanoma, head and neck, liver or kidney cancer. The specimen comprised CD4+ or CD8+ T cells sorted from blood, sampled in a trial of the OX40 agonist ivuxolimab. The V and J genes are TRBV6-5 and TRBJ1-1; D is unclear. The DNA of the CDR3 is TGTGCCAGCAGTTACTCGAGACAGAACACTGAAGCTTTCTTT. Residues: CASSYSRQNTEAFF.